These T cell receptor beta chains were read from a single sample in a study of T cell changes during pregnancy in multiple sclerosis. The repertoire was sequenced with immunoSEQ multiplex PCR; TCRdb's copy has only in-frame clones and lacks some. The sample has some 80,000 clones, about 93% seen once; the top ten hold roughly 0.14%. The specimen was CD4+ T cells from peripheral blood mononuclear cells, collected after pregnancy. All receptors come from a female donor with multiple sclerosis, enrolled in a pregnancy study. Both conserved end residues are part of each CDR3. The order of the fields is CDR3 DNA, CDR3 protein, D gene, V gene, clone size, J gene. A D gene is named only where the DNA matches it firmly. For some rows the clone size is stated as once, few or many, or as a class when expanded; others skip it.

TGTGCCAGCAGACCGACAGGGTTGAACACTGAAGCTTTCTTT	CASRPTGLNTEAFF	TRBD1	TRBV27	NA	TRBJ1-1
TGTGCCAGCAGCGAGGTTGGGCCCGCGGGCACCGGGGAGCTGTTTTTT	CASSEVGPAGTGELFF	NA	TRBV9	NA	TRBJ2-2
TGTGCCAGCAGACGTACAGGCTCTAGCTATGGCTACACCTTC	CASRRTGSSYGYTF	NA	TRBV6-5	NA	TRBJ1-2
TGCGCCAGCAGCTTGAGCCCAGGGTATTCGGAGACCCAGTACTTC	CASSLSPGYSETQYF	NA	TRBV5-1	NA	TRBJ2-5
TGTGCCAGCAGTTACCCCCGGGACTACAAAGAGACCCAGTACTTC	CASSYPRDYKETQYF	TRBD2	TRBV6-6	once	TRBJ2-5
TGTGCCAGCTCATCCTACGGGGACACTGAAGCTTTCTTT	CASSSYGDTEAFF	NA	TRBV18	once	TRBJ1-1
TGTGCCTGGGGACAGGGGACAAATTCACCCCTCCACTTT	CAWGQGTNSPLHF	TRBD1	TRBV30	NA	TRBJ1-6
TGCGCCAGCAGCCAAGGGAGACAGGGGGCTTGGGAGACCCAGTACTTC	CASSQGRQGAWETQYF	TRBD1	TRBV4-3	NA	TRBJ2-5
TGCGCCAGCAGCCAAGGCACAGTCGAAACCGGGGAGCTGTTTTTT	CASSQGTVETGELFF	NA	TRBV5-1	NA	TRBJ2-2
TGCGCCAGCAGCGGAACTACAGGGAACTCAGATACGCAGTATTTT	CASSGTTGNSDTQYF	NA	TRBV5-1	NA	TRBJ2-3
TGCGCCAGCAGCACACAGGGGACAACTAATGAAAAACTGTTTTTT	CASSTQGTTNEKLFF	TRBD1	TRBV5-1	NA	TRBJ1-4
TGTGCCAGCAGCCTGCTGAGTGGGACAGGGAGTAGCAATGAGCAGTTCTTC	CASSLLSGTGSSNEQFF	TRBD1	TRBV7-6	NA	TRBJ2-1
TGTGCCAGCAGGGGGACAGCCCGCAATCAGCCCCAGCATTTT	CASRGTARNQPQHF	TRBD1	TRBV6-6	NA	TRBJ1-5
TGTGCCAGCAGTTTCGCCGGGACAGGGGCGTGGAATGAGCAGTTCTTC	CASSFAGTGAWNEQFF	TRBD1	TRBV27	NA	TRBJ2-1
TGCGCCAGCAGCTTGGTCGGGTTCGCTCTAGGTGAGCAGTTCTTC	CASSLVGFALGEQFF	NA	TRBV5-1	NA	TRBJ2-1
TGCGCCAGCAGTACTCTATCTAGCGGGAGATTTGTAGGCACCGGGGAGCTGTTTTTT	CASSTLSSGRFVGTGELFF	TRBD2	TRBV4-1	NA	TRBJ2-2
TGTGCCAGCAGTTCGGGTCCTGGACCCCTCCACTTT	CASSSGPGPLHF	NA	TRBV28	NA	TRBJ1-6
TGCGCCAGCAGCTCCCAGCGGGCCTACGAGCAGTACTTC	CASSSQRAYEQYF	NA	TRBV5-1	NA	TRBJ2-7
TGTGCCAGCAGCCTCGGACTAGCGGGGCCCTACGAGCAGTACTTC	CASSLGLAGPYEQYF	TRBD2	TRBV7-2	NA	TRBJ2-7
TGCGCCAGCAGCCAAGATCGTCAGTCGCTAGCGGGGATCTACAATGAGCAGTTCTTC	CASSQDRQSLAGIYNEQFF	TRBD2	TRBV4-1	NA	TRBJ2-1
TGTGCCAGCAGCTTGGACAGGGACAATGAGCAGTTCTTC	CASSLDRDNEQFF	NA	TRBV5-4	NA	TRBJ2-1
TGTGCCAGCACCTACCGACTAGCGGGAAACACCGGGGAGCTGTTTTTT	CASTYRLAGNTGELFF	TRBD2	TRBV6-6	NA	TRBJ2-2
TGTGCCAGCAGCTGGCTAGCGGGCCCCATGGGCGAGCAGTACTTC	CASSWLAGPMGEQYF	TRBD2	TRBV7-2	NA	TRBJ2-7
TGTGCCAGCAGTTTGGGGGGAGTCTCCTACGAGCAGTACTTC	CASSLGGVSYEQYF	NA	TRBV28	once	TRBJ2-7
TGCGCCAGCAGCTGGACCGGGAGGCCCTCGGTAGAGACCCAGTACTTC	CASSWTGRPSVETQYF	TRBD2	TRBV5-1	NA	TRBJ2-5
TGCGCCAGCAGCCAGGATTATAGGGGGAAGTTCTTC	CASSQDYRGKFF	NA	TRBV4-1	NA	TRBJ2-1
TGCGCCAGCAGTTCCCGTAGCGGCATTCAGTACTTC	CASSSRSGIQYF	NA	TRBV4-1	once	TRBJ2-4
TGTGCCAGCGGGAGGGGCGCCTACAATGAGCAGTTCTTC	CASGRGAYNEQFF	TRBD2	TRBV28	once	TRBJ2-1
TGTGCCAGCAGCCCCGACAGGGCCAATGAAAAACTGTTTTTT	CASSPDRANEKLFF	TRBD1	TRBV28	NA	TRBJ1-4